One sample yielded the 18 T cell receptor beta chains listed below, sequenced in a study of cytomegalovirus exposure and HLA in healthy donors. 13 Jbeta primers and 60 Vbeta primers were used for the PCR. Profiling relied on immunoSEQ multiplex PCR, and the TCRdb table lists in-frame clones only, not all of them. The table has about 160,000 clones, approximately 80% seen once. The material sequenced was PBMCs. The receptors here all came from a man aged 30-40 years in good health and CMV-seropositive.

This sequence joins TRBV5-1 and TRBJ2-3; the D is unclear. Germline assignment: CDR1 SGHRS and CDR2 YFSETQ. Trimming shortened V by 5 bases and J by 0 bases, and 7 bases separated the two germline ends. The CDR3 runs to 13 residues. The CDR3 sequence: CASREPSTDTQYF. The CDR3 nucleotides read TGCGCCAGCAGAGAGCCTAGCACAGATACGCAGTATTTT.

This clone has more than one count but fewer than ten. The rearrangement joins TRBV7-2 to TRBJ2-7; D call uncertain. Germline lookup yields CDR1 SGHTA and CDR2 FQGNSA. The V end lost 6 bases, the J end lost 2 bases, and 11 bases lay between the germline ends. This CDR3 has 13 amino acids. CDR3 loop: CASRGLRTYEQYF. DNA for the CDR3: TGTGCCAGCAGGGGCCTCCGGACCTACGAGCAGTACTTC.

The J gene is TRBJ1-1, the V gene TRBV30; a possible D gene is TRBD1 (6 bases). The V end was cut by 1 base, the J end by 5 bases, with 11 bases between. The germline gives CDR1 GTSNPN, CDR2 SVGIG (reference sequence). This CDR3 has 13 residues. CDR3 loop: CAWSGTGRTEAFF. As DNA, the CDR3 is TGTGCCTGGAGTGGAACAGGGAGAACTGAAGCTTTCTTT.

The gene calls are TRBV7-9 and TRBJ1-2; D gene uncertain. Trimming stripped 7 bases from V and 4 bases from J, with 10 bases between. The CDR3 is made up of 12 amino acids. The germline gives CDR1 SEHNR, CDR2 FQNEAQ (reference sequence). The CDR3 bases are TGTGCCAGCACCCTAACCGGCTATGGCTACACCTTC. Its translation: CASTLTGYGYTF.

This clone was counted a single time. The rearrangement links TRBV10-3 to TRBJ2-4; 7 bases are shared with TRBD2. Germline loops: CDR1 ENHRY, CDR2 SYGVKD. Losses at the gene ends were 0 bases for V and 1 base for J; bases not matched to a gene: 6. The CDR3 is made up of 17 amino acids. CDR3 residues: CAISESGGTGAKNIQYF. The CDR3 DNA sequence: TGTGCCATCAGTGAGTCGGGAGGGACGGGGGCCAAAAACATTCAGTACTTC.

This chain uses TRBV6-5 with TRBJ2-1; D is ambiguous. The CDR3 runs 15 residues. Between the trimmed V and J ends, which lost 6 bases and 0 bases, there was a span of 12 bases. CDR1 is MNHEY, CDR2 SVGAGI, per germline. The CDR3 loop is CASRHRDLSYNEQFF. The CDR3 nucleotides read TGTGCCAGCAGACACAGAGATCTCTCCTACAATGAGCAGTTCTTC.

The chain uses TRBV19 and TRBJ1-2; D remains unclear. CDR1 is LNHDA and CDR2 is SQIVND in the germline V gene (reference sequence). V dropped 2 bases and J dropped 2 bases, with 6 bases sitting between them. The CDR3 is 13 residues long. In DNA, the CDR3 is TGTGCCAGTAGTATATCCCAAAACTATGGCTACACCTTC. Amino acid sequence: CASSISQNYGYTF.

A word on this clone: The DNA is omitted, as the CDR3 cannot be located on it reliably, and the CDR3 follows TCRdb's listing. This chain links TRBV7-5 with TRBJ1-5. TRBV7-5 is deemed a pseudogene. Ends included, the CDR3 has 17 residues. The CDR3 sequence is CVRSARLVGGGNQPQHF.

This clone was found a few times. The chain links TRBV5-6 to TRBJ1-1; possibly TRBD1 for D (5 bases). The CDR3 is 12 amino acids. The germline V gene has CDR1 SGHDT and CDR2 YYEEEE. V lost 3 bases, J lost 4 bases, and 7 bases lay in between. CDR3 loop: CASSWGGTEAFF. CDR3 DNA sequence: TGTGCCAGCAGCTGGGGCGGCACTGAAGCTTTCTTT.

The CDR3 region has the DNA TGCGCCAGCAGCTTGGAAGGGACAGCCTACGAGCAGTACTTC. It translates to CASSLEGTAYEQYF. This sequence joins TRBV5-1 and TRBJ2-7; 7 bases match TRBD1. V was pared by 0 bases and J by 2 bases, with 2 bases of the junction left unmatched. The CDR3 is 14 residues long. In germline, CDR1 is SGHRS, CDR2 YFSETQ.

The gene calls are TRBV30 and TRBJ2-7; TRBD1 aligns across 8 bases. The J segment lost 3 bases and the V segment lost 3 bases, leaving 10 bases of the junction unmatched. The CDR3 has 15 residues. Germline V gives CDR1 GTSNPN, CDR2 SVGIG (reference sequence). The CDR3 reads CAWRRTGTGNYEQYF. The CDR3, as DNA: TGTGCCTGGAGACGGACCGGGACAGGAAACTACGAGCAGTACTTC.

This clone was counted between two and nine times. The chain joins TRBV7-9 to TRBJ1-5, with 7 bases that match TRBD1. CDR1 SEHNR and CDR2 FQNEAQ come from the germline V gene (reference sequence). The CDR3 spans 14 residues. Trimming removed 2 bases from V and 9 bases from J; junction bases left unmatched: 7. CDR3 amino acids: CASSLTGVTRPQHF. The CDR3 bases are TGTGCCAGCAGCTTAACAGGGGTGACAAGGCCCCAGCATTTT.

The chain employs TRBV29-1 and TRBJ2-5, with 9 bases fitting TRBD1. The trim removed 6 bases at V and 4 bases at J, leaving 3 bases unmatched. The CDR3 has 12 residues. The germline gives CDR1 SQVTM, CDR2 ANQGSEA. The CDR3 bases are TGCAGCGTAAGGACAGGGGTAGAGACCCAGTACTTC. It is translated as CSVRTGVETQYF.

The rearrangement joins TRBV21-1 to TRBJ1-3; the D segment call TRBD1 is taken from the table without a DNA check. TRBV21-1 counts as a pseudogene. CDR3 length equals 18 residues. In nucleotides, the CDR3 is TGTGCCAGCAGAGGACAGGGGGAAGAGTCACGCTCTGGAAACACCATATATTTT. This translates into CASRGQGEESRSGNTIYF.

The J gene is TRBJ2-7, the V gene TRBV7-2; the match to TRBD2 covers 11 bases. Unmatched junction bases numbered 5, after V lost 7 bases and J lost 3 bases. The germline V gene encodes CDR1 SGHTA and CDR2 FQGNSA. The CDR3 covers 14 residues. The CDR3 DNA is TGTGCCAGCAATTTAGCGGGGGGGCTCTACGAGCAGTACTTC. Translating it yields CASNLAGGLYEQYF.

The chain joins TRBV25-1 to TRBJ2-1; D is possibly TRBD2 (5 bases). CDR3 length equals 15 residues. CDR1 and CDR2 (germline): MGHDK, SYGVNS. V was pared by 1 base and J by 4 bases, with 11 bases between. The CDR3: CASSELRGFYNEQFF. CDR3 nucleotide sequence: TGTGCCAGCAGTGAATTACGGGGATTTTACAATGAGCAGTTCTTC. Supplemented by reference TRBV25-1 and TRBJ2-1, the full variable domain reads EADIYQTPRYLVIGTGKKITLECSQTMGHDKMYWYQQDPGMELHLIHYSYGVNSTEKGDLSSESTVSRIRTEHFPLTLESARPSHTSQYLCASSELRGFYNEQFFGPGTRLTVL.

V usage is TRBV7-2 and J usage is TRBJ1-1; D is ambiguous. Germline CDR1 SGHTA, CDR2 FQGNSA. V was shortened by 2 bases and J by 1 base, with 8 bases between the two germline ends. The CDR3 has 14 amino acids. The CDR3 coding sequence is TGTGCCAGCAGCTTACAGGTGGGGAACACTGAAGCTTTCTTT. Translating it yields CASSLQVGNTEAFF.

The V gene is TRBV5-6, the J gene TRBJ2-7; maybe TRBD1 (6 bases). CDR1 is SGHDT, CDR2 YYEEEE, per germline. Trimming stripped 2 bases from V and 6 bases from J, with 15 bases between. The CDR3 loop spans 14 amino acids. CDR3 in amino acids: CASSLQGAWGEQYF. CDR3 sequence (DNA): TGTGCCAGCAGCTTACAGGGCGCGTGGGGCGAGCAGTACTTC.